The present T cell receptor beta chain was sequenced within a study of early T cells in non-severe SARS-CoV-2 infection. Study summary: The authors sequenced bulk RNA from unsorted whole blood, leaving chains unpaired.

Whole-study results and caveats: Clonotype matching in VDJdb favored anti-spike CD8 responses and did not capture private and CD4 specificities.

This clonotype was seen many times. Antigen specificity is unknown. Individually, cDNA molecules had unique molecular identifiers attached to them. TCRdb reprocessed the 5' RACE reads with MiXCR, giving one entry per CDR3 protein. The sample lists about 75,000 distinct CDR3 sequences; approximately 10% were seen once. CDR3 length: 15 amino acids. Deletions cut 2 bases from V and 7 bases from J, with 15 bases between. The chain recombines TRBV12-3 or TRBV12-4 with TRBJ1-5; D ambiguous. This sequence originates from an adult who was a healthcare worker with PCR-confirmed SARS-CoV-2 infection or an uninfected control (not recorded which). Sample: whole blood, taken at baseline. CDR3 nucleotide sequence: TGTGCCAGCAGTTTATCGCTCGGGGTGCGACAGCCCCAGCATTTT. This encodes CASSLSLGVRQPQHF.